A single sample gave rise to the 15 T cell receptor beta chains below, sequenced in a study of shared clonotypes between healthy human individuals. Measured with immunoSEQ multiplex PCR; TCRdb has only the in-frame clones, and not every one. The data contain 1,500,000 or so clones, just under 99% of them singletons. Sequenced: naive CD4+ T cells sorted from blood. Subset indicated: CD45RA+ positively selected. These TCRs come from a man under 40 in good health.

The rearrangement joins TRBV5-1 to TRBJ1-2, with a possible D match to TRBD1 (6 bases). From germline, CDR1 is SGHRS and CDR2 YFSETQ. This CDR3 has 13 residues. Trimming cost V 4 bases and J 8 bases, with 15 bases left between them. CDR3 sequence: CASSPVGGNGYTF. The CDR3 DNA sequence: TGCGCCAGCAGCCCCGTAGGGGGAAACGGCTACACCTTC.

Here the CDR3 DNA reads TGTGCCAGCAGTCCCGCGTCAATGGGATATACGCAGTATTTT. Amino acids: CASSPASMGYTQYF. The chain combines TRBV6-4 with TRBJ2-3; D gene ambiguous. The germline V and J ends were trimmed by 5 bases and 7 bases, with 16 bases remaining between them. The CDR3 is 14 residues long. Germline V CDR1 and CDR2: MRHNA, SNTAGT.

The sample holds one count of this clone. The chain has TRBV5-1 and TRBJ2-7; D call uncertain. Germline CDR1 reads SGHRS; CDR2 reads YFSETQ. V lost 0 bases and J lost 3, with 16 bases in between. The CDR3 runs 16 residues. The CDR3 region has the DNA TGCGCCAGCAGCTTGGGTGGTTGGGCTACCCACTACGAGCAGTACTTC. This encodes CASSLGGWATHYEQYF.

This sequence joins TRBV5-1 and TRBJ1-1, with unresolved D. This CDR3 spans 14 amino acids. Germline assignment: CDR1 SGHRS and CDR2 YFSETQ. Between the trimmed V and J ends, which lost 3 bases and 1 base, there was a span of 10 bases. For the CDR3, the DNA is TGCGCCAGCAGCTCCTCCCCAGAGAACACTGAAGCTTTCTTT. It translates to CASSSSPENTEAFF.

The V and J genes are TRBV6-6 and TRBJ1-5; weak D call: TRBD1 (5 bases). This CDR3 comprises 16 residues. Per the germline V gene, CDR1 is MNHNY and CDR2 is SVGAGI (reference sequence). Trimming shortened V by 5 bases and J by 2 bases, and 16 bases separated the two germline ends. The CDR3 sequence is CASSHQGVGGNQPQHF. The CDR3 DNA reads TGTGCCAGCAGTCATCAGGGCGTGGGCGGCAATCAGCCCCAGCATTTT.

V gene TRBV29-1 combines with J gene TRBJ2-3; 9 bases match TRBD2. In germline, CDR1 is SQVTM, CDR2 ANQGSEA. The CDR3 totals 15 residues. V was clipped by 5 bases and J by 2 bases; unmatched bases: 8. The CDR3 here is CSVFTPSGNTDTQYF. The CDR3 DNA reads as TGCAGCGTTTTCACGCCTAGCGGGAACACAGATACGCAGTATTTT.

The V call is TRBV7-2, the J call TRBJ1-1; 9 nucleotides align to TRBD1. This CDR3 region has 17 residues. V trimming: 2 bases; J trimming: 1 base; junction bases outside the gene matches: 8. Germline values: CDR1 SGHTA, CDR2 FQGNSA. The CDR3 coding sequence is TGTGCCAGCAGCTTACCCACAGGGGGCGGTCCGAACACTGAAGCTTTCTTT. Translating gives CASSLPTGGGPNTEAFF.

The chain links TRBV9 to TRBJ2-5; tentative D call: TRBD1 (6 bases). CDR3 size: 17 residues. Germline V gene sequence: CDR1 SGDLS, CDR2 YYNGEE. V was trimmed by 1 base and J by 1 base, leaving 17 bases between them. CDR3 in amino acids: CASSVSVGGGVQETQYF. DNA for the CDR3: TGTGCCAGCAGCGTATCAGTAGGGGGTGGTGTCCAAGAGACCCAGTACTTC.

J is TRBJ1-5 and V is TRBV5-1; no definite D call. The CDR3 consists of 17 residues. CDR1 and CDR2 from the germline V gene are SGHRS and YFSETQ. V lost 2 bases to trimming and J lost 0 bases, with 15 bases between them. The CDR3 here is CASSFGPGIGSNQPQHF. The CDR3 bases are TGCGCCAGCAGCTTTGGACCGGGAATCGGTAGCAATCAGCCCCAGCATTTT.

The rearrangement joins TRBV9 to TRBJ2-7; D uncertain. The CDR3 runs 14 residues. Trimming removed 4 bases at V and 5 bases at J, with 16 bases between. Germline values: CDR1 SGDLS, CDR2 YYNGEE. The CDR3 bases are TGTGCCAGCAGCCCGCGGACCGGTCATGACGAGCAGTACTTC. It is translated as CASSPRTGHDEQYF.

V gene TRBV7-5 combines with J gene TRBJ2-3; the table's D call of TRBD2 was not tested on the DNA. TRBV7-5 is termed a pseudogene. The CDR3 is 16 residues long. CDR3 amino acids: CVRSLARTSGTDTQYF. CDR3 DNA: TGTGTCAGAAGCTTAGCGAGGACTAGCGGGACAGATACGCAGTATTTT.

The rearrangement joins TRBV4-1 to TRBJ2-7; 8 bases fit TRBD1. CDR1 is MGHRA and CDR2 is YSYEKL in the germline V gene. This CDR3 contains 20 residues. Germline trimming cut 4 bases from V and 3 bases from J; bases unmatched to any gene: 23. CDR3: CASSPQRQGTGRIGYYEQYF. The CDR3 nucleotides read TGCGCCAGCAGCCCCCAAAGACAGGGGACAGGACGGATAGGTTACTACGAGCAGTACTTC.

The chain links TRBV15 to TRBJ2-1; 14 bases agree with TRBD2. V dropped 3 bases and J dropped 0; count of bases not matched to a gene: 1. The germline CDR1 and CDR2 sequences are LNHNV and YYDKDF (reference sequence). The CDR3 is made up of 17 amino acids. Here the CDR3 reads CATSRGTSGSSYNEQFF. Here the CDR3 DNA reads TGTGCCACCAGCAGGGGGACTAGCGGGAGCTCCTACAATGAGCAGTTCTTC.

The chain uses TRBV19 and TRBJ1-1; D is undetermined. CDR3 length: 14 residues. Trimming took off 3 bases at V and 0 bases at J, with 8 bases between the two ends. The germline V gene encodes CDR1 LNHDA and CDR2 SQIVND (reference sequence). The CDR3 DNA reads TGTGCCAGTAGTATCGGGGTTATGAACACTGAAGCTTTCTTT. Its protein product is CASSIGVMNTEAFF.

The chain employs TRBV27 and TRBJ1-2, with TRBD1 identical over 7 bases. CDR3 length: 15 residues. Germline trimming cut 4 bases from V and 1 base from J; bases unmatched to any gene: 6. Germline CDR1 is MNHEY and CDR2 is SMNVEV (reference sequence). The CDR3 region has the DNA TGTGCCAGCAGTTCGGCGAGACAGGGTAACTATGGCTACACCTTC. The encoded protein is CASSSARQGNYGYTF.